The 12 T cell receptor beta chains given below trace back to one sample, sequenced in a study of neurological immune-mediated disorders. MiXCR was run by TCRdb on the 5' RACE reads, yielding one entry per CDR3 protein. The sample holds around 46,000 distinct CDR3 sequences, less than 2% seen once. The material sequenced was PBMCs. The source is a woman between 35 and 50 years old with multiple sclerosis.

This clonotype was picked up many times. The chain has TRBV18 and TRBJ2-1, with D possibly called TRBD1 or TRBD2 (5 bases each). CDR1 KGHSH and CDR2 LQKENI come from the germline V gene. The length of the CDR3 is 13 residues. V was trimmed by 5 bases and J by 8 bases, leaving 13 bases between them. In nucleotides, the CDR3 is TGTGCCAGCTCAGGGACCGCGGTGGATGAGCAGTTCTTC. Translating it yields CASSGTAVDEQFF.

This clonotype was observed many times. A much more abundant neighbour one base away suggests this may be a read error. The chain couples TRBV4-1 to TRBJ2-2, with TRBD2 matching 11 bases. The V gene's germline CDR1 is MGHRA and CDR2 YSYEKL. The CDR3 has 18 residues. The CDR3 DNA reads TGCGCCAGCAGCCAAGATCCGGCGGGACTAGCGGTCACCGAGGAGCTGTTTTTT. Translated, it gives CASSQDPAGLAVTEELFF.

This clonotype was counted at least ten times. The CDR3 nucleotides are TGTGCCAGCAGTTTATCTAGCGGGGGGTCCTACGAGCAGTACTTC. Its translation: CASSLSSGGSYEQYF. The chain links TRBV27 to TRBJ2-7; 10 positions match TRBD2. The junction had 0 bases not matched to a gene; V was cut back by 0 bases and J by 1 base. CDR1 is MNHEY and CDR2 is SMNVEV in the germline V gene (reference sequence). The CDR3 length is 15 residues.

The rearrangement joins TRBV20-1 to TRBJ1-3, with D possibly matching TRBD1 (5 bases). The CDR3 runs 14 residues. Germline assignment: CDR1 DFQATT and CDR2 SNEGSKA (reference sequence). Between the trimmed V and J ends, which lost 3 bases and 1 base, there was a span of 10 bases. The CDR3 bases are TGCAGTGCTAGTGTACCAGGGTCTGGAAACACCATATATTTT. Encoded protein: CSASVPGSGNTIYF.

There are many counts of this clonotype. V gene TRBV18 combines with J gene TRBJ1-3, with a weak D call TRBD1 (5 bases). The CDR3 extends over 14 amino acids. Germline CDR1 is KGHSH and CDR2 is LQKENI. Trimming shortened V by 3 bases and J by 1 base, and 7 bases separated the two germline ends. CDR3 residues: CASSPEGSGNTIYF. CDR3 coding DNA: TGTGCCAGCTCACCGGAGGGGTCTGGAAACACCATATATTTT.

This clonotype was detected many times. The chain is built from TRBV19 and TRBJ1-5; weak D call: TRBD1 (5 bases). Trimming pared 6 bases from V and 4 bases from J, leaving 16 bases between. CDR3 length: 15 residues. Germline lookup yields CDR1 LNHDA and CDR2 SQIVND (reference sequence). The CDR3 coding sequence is TGTGCCAGTAGCCCCTGGGGGTCGGGTAATCAGCCCCAGCATTTT. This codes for CASSPWGSGNQPQHF.

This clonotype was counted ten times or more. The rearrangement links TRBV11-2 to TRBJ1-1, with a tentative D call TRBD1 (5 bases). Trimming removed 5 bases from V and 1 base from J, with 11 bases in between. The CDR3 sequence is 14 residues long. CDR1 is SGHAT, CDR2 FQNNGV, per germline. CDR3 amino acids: CASSPGGGNTEAFF. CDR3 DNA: TGTGCCAGCAGCCCGGGGGGGGGGAACACTGAAGCTTTCTTT.

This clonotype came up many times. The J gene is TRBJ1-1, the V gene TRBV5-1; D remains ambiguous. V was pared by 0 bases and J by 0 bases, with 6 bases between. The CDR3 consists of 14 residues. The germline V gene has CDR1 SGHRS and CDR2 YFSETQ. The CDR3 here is CASSLDTVNTEAFF. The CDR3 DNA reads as TGCGCCAGCAGCTTGGACACAGTGAACACTGAAGCTTTCTTT.

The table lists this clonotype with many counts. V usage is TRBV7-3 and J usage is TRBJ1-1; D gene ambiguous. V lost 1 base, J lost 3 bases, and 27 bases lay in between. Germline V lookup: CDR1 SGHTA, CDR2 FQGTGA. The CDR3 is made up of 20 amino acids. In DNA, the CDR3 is TGTGCCAGCAGCTTAAGGGGATCGGGGAAGGTGGCACCATTGGACACTGAAGCTTTCTTT. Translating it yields CASSLRGSGKVAPLDTEAFF. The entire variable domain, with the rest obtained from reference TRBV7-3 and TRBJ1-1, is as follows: GAGVSQTPSNKVTEKGKYVELRCDPISGHTALYWYRQSLGQGPEFLIYFQGTGAADDSGLPNDRFFAVRPEGSVSTLKIQRTERGDSAVYLCASSLRGSGKVAPLDTEAFFGQGTRLTVV.

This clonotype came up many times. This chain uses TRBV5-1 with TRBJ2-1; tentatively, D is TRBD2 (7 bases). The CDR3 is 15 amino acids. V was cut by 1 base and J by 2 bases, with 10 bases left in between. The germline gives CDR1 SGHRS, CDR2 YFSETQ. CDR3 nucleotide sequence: TGCGCCAGCAGCTTGCGGGGGGCCACCTACAATGAGCAGTTCTTC. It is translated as CASSLRGATYNEQFF.

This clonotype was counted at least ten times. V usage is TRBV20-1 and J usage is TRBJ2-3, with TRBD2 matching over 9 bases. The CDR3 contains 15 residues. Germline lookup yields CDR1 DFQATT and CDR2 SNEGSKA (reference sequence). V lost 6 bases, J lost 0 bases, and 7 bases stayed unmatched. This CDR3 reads CSASGTSPSTDTQYF. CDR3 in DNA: TGCAGTGCGTCCGGGACTAGCCCTAGCACAGATACGCAGTATTTT.

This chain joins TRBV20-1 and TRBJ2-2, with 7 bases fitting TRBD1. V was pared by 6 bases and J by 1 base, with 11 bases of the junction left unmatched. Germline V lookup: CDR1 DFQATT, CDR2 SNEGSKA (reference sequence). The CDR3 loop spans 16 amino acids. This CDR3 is CSAKRGTAGNTGELFF. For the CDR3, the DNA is TGCAGTGCGAAACGAGGGACAGCAGGGAACACCGGGGAGCTGTTTTTT.